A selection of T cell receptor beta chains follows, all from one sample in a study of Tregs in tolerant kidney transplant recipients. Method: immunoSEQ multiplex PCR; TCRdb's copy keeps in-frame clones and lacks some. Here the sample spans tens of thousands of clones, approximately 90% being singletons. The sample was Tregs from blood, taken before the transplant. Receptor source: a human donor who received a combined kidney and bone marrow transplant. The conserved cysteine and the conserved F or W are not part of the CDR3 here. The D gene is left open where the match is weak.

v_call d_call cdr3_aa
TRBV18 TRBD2 ASSPGLAEIDTQY
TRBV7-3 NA ASSLFRDAEQF
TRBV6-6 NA ASRNPGENTEAF
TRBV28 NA ASSILTGNTEAF
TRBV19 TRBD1 ASSIGTGKAYEQY
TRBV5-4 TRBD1 ASSLGQGTSGQY
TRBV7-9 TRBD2 ASSLLAGAGTQY
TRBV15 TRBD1 ATSRVGQPSNQPQH
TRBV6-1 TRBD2 ASSVASGTQSGSSYEQY
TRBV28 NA ASRIGGDLNTEAF
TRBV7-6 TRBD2 ASSLAGGSGRAGKTQY
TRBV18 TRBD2 ASSPGTSGSLNEQY
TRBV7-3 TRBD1 ASSHRDRVYEQY
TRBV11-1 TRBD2 ASRGTSFGDSTQY
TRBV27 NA ASSLSRPDHNEKLF
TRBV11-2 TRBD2 ASSPGGLGTGELF
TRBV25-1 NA ASSDWGQVGEKLF
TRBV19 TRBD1 ASSATGDTGELF
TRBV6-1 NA ASSAGSEQF
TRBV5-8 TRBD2 ASSFFRGLADQETQY
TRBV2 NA ASIGSGPLAKNIQY
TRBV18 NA ASSLTGFGQPQH
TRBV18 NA ASSPPTGNSYNEQF